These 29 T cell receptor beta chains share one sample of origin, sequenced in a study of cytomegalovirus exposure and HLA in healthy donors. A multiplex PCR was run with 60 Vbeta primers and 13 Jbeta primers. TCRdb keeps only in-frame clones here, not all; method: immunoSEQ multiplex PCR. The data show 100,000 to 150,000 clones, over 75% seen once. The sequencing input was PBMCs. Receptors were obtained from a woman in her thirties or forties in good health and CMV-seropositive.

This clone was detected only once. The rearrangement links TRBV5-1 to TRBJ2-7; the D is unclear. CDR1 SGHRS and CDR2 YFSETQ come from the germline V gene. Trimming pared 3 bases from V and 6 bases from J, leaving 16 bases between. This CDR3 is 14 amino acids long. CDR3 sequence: CASSSGLFSGEQYF. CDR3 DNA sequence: TGCGCCAGCAGCTCCGGATTATTCTCGGGCGAGCAGTACTTC.

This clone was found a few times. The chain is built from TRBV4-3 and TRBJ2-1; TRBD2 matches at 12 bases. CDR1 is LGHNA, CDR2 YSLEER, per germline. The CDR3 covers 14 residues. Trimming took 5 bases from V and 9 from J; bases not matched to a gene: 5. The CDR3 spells CASSARLAGVEQFF. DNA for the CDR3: TGCGCCAGCAGCGCACGACTAGCGGGAGTTGAGCAGTTCTTC.

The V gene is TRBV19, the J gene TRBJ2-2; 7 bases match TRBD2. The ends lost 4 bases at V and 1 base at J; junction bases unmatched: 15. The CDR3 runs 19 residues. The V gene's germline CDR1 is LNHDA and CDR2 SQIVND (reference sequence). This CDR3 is CASSRSWGEGRLNTGELFF. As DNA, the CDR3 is TGTGCCAGTAGTAGATCTTGGGGGGAGGGTCGACTGAACACCGGGGAGCTGTTTTTT.

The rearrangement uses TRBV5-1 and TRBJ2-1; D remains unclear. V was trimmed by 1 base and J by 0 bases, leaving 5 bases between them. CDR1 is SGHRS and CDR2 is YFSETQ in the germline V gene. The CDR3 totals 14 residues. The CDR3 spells CASSLLSSYNEQFF. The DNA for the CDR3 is TGCGCCAGCAGCTTGCTAAGCTCCTACAATGAGCAGTTCTTC.

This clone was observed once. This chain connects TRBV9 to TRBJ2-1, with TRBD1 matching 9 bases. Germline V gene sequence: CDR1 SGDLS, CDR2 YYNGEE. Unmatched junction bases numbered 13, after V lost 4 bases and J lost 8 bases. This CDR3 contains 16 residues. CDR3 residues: CASSPTFGTGFDEQFF. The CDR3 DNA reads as TGTGCCAGCAGCCCTACCTTCGGGACAGGGTTCGATGAGCAGTTCTTC.

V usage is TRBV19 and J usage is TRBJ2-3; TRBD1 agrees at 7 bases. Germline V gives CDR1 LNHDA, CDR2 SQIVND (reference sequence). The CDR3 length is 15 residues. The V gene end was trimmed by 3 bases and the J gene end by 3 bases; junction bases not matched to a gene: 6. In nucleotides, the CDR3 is TGTGCCAGTAGTATTGACAGGGTAATGACAGATACGCAGTATTTT. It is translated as CASSIDRVMTDTQYF.

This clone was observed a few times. The CDR3 loop reads CASSLQGEDLGTEAFF. DNA of the CDR3: TGTGCCAGCAGCTTGCAGGGGGAGGACCTGGGCACTGAAGCTTTCTTT. The gene calls are TRBV5-5 and TRBJ1-1; 7 bases match TRBD1. V trimming: 1 base; J trimming: 4 bases; junction bases outside the gene matches: 10. From germline, CDR1 is SGHKS and CDR2 YYEKEE (reference sequence). This CDR3 is 16 amino acids long.

The CDR3 nucleotides read TGTGCCAGCAGTGAATCCCGGGAGGGTACAAATGAGCAGTTCTTC. It translates to CASSESREGTNEQFF. The V and J genes are TRBV25-1 and TRBJ2-1; 8 nucleotides match TRBD2. CDR1 is MGHDK and CDR2 is SYGVNS in the germline V gene. J lost 7 bases, V lost 1 base, and 6 bases had no gene match. The length of the CDR3 is 15 residues.

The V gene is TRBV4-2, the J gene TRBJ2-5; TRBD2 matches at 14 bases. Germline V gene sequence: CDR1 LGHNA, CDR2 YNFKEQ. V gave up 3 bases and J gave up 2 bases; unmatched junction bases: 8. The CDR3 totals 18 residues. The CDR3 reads CASSQKGLAGDPQETQYF. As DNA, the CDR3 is TGTGCCAGCAGCCAGAAGGGACTAGCGGGGGACCCACAAGAGACCCAGTACTTC.

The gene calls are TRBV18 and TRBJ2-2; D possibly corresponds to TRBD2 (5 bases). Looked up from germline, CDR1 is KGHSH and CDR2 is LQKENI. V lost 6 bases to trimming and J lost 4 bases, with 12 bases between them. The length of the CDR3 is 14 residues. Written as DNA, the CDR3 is TGTGCCAGCTCCCCAAGGGAGCTCACCGGGGAGCTGTTTTTT. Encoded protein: CASSPRELTGELFF.

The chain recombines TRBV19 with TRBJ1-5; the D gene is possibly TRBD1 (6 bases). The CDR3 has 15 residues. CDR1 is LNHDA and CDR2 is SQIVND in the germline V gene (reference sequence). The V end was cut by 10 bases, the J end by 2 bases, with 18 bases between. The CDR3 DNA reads TGTGCCACGAAAAGAAGACAGGAAGGCAATCAGCCCCAGCATTTT. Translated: CATKRRQEGNQPQHF.

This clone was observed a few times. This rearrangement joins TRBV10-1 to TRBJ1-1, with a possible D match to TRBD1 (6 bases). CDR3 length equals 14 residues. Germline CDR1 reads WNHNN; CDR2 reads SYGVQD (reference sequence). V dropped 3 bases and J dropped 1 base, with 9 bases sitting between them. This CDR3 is CASSDRGRNTEAFF. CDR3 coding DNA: TGCGCCAGCAGTGACAGGGGCCGGAACACTGAAGCTTTCTTT.

The chain's CDR3 is CASSLAGGRGETQYF. The CDR3 DNA is TGCGCCAGCAGCTTGGCCGGAGGACGTGGAGAGACCCAGTACTTC. The chain is built from TRBV5-1 and TRBJ2-5, with a tentative D call TRBD2 (5 bases). The ends were cut back, 0 bases at V and 4 bases at J, with 13 bases in the middle. There are 15 residues in the CDR3. CDR1 is SGHRS, CDR2 YFSETQ, per germline.

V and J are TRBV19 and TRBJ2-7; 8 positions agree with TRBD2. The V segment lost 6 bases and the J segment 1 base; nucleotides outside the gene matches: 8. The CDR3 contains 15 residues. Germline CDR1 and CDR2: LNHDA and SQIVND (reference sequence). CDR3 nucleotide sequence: TGTGCCAGTAGATTCACTAGCGGTCTGTCCTACGAGCAGTACTTC. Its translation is CASRFTSGLSYEQYF.

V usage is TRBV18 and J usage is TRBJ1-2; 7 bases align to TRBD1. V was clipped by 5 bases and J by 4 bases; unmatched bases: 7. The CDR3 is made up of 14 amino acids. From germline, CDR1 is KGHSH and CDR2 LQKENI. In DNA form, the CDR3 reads TGTGCCAGCTCATTCGGACAGGTCGGCTATGGCTACACCTTC. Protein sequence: CASSFGQVGYGYTF.

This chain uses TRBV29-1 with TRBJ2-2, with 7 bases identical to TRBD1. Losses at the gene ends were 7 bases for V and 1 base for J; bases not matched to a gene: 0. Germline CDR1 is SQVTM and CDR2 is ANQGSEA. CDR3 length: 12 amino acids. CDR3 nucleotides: TGCAGCGGGACAGGGAACACCGGGGAGCTGTTTTTT. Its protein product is CSGTGNTGELFF.

This CDR3 is CATTGTERSSGNTIYF. The DNA of the CDR3 is TGTGCCACCACAGGGACAGAACGTTCCTCTGGAAACACCATATATTTT. The chain joins TRBV21-1 to TRBJ1-3; no check of the table's D call, TRBD1, against the DNA was made. TRBV21-1 is flagged as a pseudogene. The CDR3 has 16 amino acids.

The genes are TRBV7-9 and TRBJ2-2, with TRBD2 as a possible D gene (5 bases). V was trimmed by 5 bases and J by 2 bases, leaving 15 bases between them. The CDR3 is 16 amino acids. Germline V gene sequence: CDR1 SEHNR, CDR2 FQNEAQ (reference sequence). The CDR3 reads CASSPPGRQNTGELFF. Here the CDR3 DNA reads TGTGCCAGCAGCCCCCCGGGAAGGCAAAACACCGGGGAGCTGTTTTTT. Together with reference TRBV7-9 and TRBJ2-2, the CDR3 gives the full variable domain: DTGVSQNPRHKITKRGQNVTFRCDPISEHNRLYWYRQTLGQGPEFLTYFQNEAQLEKSRLLSDRFSAERPKGSFSTLEIQRTEQGDSAMYLCASSPPGRQNTGELFFGEGSRLTVL.

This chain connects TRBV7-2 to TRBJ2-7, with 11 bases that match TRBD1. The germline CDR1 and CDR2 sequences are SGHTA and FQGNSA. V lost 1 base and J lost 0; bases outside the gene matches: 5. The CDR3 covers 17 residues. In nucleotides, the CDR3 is TGTGCCAGCAGCTTAGTAGCCGGGACAGGGGGCTCCTACGAGCAGTACTTC. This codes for CASSLVAGTGGSYEQYF.

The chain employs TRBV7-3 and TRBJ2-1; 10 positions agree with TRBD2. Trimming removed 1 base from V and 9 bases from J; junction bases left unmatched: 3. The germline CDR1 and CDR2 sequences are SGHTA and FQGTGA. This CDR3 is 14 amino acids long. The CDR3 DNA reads TGTGCCAGCAGCTTAAATATAGCGGGAGGTGAGCAGTTCTTC. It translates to CASSLNIAGGEQFF.

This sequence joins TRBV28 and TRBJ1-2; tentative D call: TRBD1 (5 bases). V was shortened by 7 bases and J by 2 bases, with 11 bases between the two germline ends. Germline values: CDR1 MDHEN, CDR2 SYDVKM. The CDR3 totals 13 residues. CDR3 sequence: CASKIGGNYGYTF. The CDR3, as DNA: TGTGCCAGCAAAATTGGGGGGAACTATGGCTACACCTTC.

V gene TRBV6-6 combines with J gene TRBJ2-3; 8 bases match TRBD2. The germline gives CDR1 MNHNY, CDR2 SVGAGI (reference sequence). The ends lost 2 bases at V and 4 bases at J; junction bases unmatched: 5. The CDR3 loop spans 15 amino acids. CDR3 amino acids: CASSYVAGWSDTQYF. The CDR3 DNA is TGTGCCAGCAGTTACGTAGCGGGATGGTCAGATACGCAGTATTTT.

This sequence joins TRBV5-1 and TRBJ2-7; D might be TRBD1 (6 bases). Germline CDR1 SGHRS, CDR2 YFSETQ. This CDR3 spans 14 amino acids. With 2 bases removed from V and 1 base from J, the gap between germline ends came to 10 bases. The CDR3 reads CASSFKTGSYEQYF. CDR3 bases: TGCGCCAGCAGCTTCAAGACAGGATCCTACGAGCAGTACTTC. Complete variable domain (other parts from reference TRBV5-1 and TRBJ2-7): KAGVTQTPRYLIKTRGQQVTLSCSPISGHRSVSWYQQTPGQGLQFLFEYFSETQRNKGNFPGRFSGRQFSNSRSEMNVSTLELGDSALYLCASSFKTGSYEQYFGPGTRLTVT.

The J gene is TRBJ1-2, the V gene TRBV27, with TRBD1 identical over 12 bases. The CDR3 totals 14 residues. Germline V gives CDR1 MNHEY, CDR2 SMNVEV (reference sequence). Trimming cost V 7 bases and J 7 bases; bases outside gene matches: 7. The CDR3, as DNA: TGTGCCAGCACCTCGGGACAGGGGGCGCCTGGCTACACCTTC. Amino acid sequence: CASTSGQGAPGYTF.

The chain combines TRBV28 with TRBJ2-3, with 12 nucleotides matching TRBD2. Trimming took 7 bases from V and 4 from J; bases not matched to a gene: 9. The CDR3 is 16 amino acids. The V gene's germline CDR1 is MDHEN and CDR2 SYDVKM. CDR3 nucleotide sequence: TGTGCCAGCATCCCGACTAGCGGGAGACCTCCAGATACGCAGTATTTT. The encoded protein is CASIPTSGRPPDTQYF. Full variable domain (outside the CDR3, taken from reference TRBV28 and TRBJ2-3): DVKVTQSSRYLVKRTGEKVFLECVQDMDHENMFWYRQDPGLGLRLIYFSYDVKMKEKGDIPEGYSVSREKKERFSLILESASTNQTSMYLCASIPTSGRPPDTQYFGPGTRLTVL.

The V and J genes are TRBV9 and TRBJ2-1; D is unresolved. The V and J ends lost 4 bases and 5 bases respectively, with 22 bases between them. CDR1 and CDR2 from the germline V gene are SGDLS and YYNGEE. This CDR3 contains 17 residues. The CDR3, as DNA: TGTGCCAGCAGCCCGAGCCGGCAGGTCTCCCAGAACAATGAGCAGTTCTTC. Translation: CASSPSRQVSQNNEQFF.

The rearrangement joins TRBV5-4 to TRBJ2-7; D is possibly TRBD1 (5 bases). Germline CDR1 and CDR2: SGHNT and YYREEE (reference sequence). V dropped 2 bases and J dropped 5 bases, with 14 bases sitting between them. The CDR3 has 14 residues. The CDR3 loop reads CASSLKTEMNEQYF. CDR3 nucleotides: TGTGCCAGCAGCTTAAAGACAGAGATGAACGAGCAGTACTTC.

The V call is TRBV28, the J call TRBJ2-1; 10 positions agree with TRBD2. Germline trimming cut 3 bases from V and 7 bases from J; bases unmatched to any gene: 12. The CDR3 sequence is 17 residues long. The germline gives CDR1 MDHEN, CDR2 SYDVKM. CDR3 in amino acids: CASSLMLAGVVVNEQFF. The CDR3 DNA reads TGTGCCAGCAGTTTGATGCTAGCGGGAGTAGTTGTGAATGAGCAGTTCTTC.

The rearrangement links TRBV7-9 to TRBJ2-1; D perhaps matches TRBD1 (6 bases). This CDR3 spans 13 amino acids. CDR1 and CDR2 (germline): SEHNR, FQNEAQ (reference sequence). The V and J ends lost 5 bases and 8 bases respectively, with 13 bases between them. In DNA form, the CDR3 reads TGTGCCAGCAGCGCGGACAGCCTAGATGAGCAGTTCTTC. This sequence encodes CASSADSLDEQFF.